This record covers a single T cell receptor (beta chain). As yet, its antigen is unknown. This sample was taken from a study of cytomegalovirus exposure and HLA in healthy donors. At the level of the study: Prior work identified under 130 million unique TCR beta sequences in some 200 million T cells. General study results and limits: Reports indicate that TCR beta sequences accurately predicted the HLA-A and HLA-B alleles of most subjects. Under 20,000 TCR beta sequences were associated with HLA alleles at 0.05 false discovery rate in a later analysis. TCR sequences were mostly rare, though some public TCRs occurred in many donors.

The PCR employed 60 Vbeta primers together with 13 Jbeta primers. Produced via immunoSEQ multiplex PCR; TCRdb's table is partial and in-frame only. The data show about 120,000 clones, around two thirds seen once. The V segment lost 3 bases and the J segment 3 bases; nucleotides outside the gene matches: 6. The germline V gene has CDR1 MGHRA and CDR2 YSYEKL. This CDR3 spans 15 amino acids. This sequence was found in a woman between 40 and 50 years old in good health and CMV-seropositive. The V and J genes are TRBV4-1 and TRBJ2-7, with 9 bases fitting TRBD1. Source material: PBMCs. The DNA of the CDR3 is TGCGCCAGCAGCCACGGACAGGGGTTTGGCTACGAGCAGTACTTC. As protein: CASSHGQGFGYEQYF.